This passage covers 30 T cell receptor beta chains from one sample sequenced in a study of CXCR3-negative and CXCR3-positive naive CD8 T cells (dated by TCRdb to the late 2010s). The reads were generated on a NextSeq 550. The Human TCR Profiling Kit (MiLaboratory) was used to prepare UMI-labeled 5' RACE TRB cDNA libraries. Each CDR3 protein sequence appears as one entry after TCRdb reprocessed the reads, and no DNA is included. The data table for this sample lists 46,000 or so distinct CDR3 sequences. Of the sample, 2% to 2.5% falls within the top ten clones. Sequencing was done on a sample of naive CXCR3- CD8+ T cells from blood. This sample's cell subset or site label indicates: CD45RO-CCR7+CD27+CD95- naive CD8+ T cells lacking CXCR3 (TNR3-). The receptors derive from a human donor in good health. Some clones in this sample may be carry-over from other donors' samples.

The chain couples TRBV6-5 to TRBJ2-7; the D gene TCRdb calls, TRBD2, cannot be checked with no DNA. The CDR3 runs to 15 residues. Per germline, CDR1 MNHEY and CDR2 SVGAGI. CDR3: CASSLPGALLGEQYF.

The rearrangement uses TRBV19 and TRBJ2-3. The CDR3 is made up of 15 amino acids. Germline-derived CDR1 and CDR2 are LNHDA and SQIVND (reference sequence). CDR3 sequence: CASSLLALSTDTQYF.

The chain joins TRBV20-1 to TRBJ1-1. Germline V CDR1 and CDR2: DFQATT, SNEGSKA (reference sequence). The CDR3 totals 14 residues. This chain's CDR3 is CSARDLNYGPEAFF.

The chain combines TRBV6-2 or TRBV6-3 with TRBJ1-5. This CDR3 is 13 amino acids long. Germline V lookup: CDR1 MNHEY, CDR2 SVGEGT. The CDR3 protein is CASSYRENQPQHF.

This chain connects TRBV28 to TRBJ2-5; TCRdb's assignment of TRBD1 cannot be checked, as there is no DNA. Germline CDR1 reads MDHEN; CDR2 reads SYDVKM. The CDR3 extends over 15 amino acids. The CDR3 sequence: CASRGDPRGDETQYF.

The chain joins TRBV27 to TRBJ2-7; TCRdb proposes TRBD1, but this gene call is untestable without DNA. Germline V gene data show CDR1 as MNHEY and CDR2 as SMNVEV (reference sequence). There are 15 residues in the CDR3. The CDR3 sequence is CASSHGPGGGYEQYF.

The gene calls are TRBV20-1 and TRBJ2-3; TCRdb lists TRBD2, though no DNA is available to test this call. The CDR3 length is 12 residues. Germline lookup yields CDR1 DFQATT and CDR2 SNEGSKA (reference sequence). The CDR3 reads CSAFITGGRQYF.

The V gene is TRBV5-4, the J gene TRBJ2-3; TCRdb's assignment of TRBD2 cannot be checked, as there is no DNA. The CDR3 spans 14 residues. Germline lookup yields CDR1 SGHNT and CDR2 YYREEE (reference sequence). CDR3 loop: CASSLAAGGDTQYF.

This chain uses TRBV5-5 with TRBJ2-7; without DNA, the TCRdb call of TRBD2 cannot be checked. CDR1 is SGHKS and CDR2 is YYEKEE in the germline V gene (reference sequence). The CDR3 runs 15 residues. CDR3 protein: CASSLAGRVSYEQYF. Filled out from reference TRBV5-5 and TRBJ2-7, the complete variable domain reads DAGVTQSPTHLIKTRGQQVTLRCSPISGHKSVSWYQQVLGQGPQFIFQYYEKEERGRGNFPDRFSARQFPNYSSELNVNALLLGDSALYLCASSLAGRVSYEQYFGPGTRLTVT.

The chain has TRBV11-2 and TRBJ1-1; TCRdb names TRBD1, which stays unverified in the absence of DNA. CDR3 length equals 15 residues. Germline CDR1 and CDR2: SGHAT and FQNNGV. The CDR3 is CASSIGGGWNTEAFF.

The CDR3 here is CASSHTSGSSYNEQFF. The chain is built from TRBV5-1 and TRBJ2-1; TCRdb outputs TRBD2, but without DNA this stays unchecked. The CDR3 is 16 residues long. The germline V gene encodes CDR1 SGHRS and CDR2 YFSETQ.

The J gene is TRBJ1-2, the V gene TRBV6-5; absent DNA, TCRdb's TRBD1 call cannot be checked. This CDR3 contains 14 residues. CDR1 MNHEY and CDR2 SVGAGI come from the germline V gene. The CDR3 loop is CASSYSARVYGYTF.

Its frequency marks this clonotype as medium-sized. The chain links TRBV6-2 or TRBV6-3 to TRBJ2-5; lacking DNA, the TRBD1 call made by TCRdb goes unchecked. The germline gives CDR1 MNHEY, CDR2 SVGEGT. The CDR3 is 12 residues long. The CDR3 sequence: CAGGGSGETQYF.

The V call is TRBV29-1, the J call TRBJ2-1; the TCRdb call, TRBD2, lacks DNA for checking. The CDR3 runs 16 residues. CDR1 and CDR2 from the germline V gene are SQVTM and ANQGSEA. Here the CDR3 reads CSVDVSADYLYNEQFF.

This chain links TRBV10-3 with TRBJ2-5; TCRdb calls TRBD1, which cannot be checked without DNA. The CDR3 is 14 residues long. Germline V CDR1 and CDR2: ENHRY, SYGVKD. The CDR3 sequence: CAISRTGVGETQYF.

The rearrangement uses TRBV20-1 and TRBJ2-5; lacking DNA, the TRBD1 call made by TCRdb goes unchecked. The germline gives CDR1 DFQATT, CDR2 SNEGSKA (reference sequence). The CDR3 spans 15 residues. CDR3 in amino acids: CSARPGTGAYNEQFF.

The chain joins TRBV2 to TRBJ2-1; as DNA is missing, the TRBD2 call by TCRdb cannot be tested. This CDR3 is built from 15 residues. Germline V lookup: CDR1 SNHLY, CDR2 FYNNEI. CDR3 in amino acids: CASNLPFGEWNEQFF.

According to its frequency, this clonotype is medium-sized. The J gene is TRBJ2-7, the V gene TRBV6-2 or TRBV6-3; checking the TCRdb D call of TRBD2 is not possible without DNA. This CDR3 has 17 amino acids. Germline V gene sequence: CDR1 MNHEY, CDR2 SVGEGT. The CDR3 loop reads CASSYSGRLADLYEQYF.

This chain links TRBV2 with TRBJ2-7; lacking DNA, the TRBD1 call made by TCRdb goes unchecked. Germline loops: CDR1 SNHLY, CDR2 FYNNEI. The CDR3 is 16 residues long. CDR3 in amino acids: CASSEGGPLAPVEQYF.

CDR3 sequence: CASSDTVGFYYEQYF. The chain recombines TRBV7-9 with TRBJ2-7. The CDR3 is 15 residues long. From germline, CDR1 is SEHNR and CDR2 FQNEAQ (reference sequence).

CDR3 in amino acids: CASSYSQRTGGAGTEAFF. This chain connects TRBV6-6 to TRBJ1-1; TCRdb names TRBD1, which stays unverified in the absence of DNA. This CDR3 contains 18 residues. Germline V gene sequence: CDR1 MNHNY, CDR2 SVGAGI (reference sequence).

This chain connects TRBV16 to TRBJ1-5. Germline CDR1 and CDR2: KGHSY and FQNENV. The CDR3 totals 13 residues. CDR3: CASSQSTGQPQHF.

Here the CDR3 reads CASSELGDSNIQYF. This rearrangement joins TRBV6-1 to TRBJ2-4; TCRdb proposes TRBD1, but this gene call is untestable without DNA. This CDR3 comprises 14 residues. Germline lookup yields CDR1 MNHNS and CDR2 SASEGT.

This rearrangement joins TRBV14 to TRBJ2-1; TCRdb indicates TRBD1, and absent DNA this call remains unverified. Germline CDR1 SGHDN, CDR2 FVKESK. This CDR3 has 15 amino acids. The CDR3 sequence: CASSQRDSVYNEQFF.

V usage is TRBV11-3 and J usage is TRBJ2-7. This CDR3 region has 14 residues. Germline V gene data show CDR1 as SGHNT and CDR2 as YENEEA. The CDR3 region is CASSLRGGPYEQYF.

CDR3 loop: CASSDPRVYGYTF. This sequence joins TRBV7-9 and TRBJ1-2. Germline assignment: CDR1 SEHNR and CDR2 FQNEAQ (reference sequence). The CDR3 is 13 amino acids.

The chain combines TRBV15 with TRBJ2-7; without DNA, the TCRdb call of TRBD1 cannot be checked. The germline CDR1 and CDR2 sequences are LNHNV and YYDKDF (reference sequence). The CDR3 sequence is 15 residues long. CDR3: CATSRPGQGAYEQYF.

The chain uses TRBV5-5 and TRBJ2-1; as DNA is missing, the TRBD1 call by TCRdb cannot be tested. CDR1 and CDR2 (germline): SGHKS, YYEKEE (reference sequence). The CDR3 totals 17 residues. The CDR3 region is CASSLRVTVLPYNEQFF. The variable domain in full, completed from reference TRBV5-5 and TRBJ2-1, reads DAGVTQSPTHLIKTRGQQVTLRCSPISGHKSVSWYQQVLGQGPQFIFQYYEKEERGRGNFPDRFSARQFPNYSSELNVNALLLGDSALYLCASSLRVTVLPYNEQFFGPGTRLTVL.

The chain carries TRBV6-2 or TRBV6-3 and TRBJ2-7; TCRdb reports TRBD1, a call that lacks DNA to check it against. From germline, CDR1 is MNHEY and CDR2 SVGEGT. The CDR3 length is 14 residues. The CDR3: CASTKQGYSYEQYF.

CDR3 residues: CASSYGTGAGELFF. This rearrangement joins TRBV6-2 or TRBV6-3 to TRBJ2-2; TCRdb picks TRBD1, but there is no DNA to check that call. The CDR3 runs 14 residues. Looked up from germline, CDR1 is MNHEY and CDR2 is SVGEGT.